Presented here are 10 T cell receptor beta chains from one specimen sequenced in a study of cytomegalovirus exposure and HLA in healthy donors. A multiplex PCR was run with 60 Vbeta primers and 13 Jbeta primers. Profiling relied on immunoSEQ multiplex PCR, and the TCRdb table lists in-frame clones only, not all of them. The sample yields under 150,000 clones, approximately 77% seen once. What was sequenced was PBMCs. The origin of the receptors is a young man in good health and CMV-seronegative.

J is TRBJ1-1 and V is TRBV6-6, with TRBD1 matching over 9 bases. CDR1 is MNHNY, CDR2 SVGAGI, per germline (reference sequence). The CDR3 totals 14 residues. With V trimmed by 5 bases and J by 11 bases, 12 bases remained unmatched. CDR3 sequence: CASSDGTGLVEAFF. In DNA form, the CDR3 reads TGTGCCAGCAGTGACGGGACAGGGTTGGTAGAGGCTTTCTTT.

The chain employs TRBV5-4 and TRBJ2-3, with a possible D match to TRBD2 (6 bases). CDR1 is SGHNT, CDR2 YYREEE, per germline (reference sequence). This CDR3 spans 14 amino acids. V lost 4 bases, J lost 2 bases, and 11 bases lay in between. Here the CDR3 DNA reads TGTGCCAGCAGCCCTAGCGACCTCACAGATACGCAGTATTTT. Protein product: CASSPSDLTDTQYF.

The rearrangement links TRBV9 to TRBJ2-3; D perhaps matches TRBD2 (6 bases). The CDR3 runs to 15 residues. Germline CDR1 is SGDLS and CDR2 is YYNGEE. V was cut by 0 bases and J by 8 bases, with 16 bases left in between. The CDR3 loop reads CASSVGSGADGTQYF. Written as DNA, the CDR3 is TGTGCCAGCAGCGTAGGTTCGGGAGCGGACGGTACGCAGTATTTT.

In DNA form, the CDR3 reads TGTGCCAGCAGTTTAGCCCCCCCGAGCGGGGCAAGGGGCTACACCTTC. This encodes CASSLAPPSGARGYTF. The chain links TRBV27 to TRBJ1-2; possibly TRBD1 for D (5 bases). V lost 2 bases, J lost 8 bases, and 21 bases lay in between. The CDR3 covers 16 residues. The V gene's germline CDR1 is MNHEY and CDR2 SMNVEV (reference sequence).

This clone was detected a few times. The chain has TRBV2 and TRBJ1-2; 9 positions match TRBD1. This CDR3 region has 13 residues. V trimming: 7 bases; J trimming: 6 bases; junction bases outside the gene matches: 6. Looked up from germline, CDR1 is SNHLY and CDR2 is FYNNEI. CDR3 nucleotides: TGTGCCAGCACTACCGGGACAGGGAATGGCTACACCTTC. As protein: CASTTGTGNGYTF.

V gene TRBV5-1 combines with J gene TRBJ1-1, with 7 bases identical to TRBD1. There are 15 residues in the CDR3. CDR1 is SGHRS and CDR2 is YFSETQ in the germline V gene. With V trimmed by 4 bases and J by 0 bases, 6 bases remained unmatched. The CDR3 bases are TGCGCCAGCAGCCCGGGCGACAGGGTGAACACTGAAGCTTTCTTT. It is translated as CASSPGDRVNTEAFF.

J is TRBJ1-2 and V is TRBV5-1, with TRBD1 matching 9 bases. CDR3 length: 17 residues. The V gene's germline CDR1 is SGHRS and CDR2 YFSETQ. Trimming cost V 0 bases and J 2 bases; bases outside gene matches: 8. This CDR3 reads CASSLEGTGSLNYGYTF. The CDR3 coding sequence is TGCGCCAGCAGCTTGGAAGGGACAGGGTCCTTAAACTATGGCTACACCTTC. Supplemented by reference TRBV5-1 and TRBJ1-2, the full variable domain reads KAGVTQTPRYLIKTRGQQVTLSCSPISGHRSVSWYQQTPGQGLQFLFEYFSETQRNKGNFPGRFSGRQFSNSRSEMNVSTLELGDSALYLCASSLEGTGSLNYGYTFGSGTRLTVV.

As concerns this clone: This sample also contains other DNA sequences that code for the same CDR3. The chain couples TRBV5-1 to TRBJ1-2; 9 nucleotides align to TRBD1. The germline V gene has CDR1 SGHRS and CDR2 YFSETQ. The CDR3 totals 13 residues. J was trimmed by 7 bases and V by 4 bases; bases with no gene match: 5. The CDR3 loop reads CASSGTGGPGYTF. In DNA, the CDR3 is TGCGCCAGCAGCGGAACAGGGGGCCCTGGCTACACCTTC.

The V gene is TRBV16, the J gene TRBJ1-4, with TRBD1 matching 10 bases. After removal of 5 bases from V and 6 bases from J, the junction contained 6 bases not matched to a gene. CDR1 KGHSY and CDR2 FQNENV come from the germline V gene. The CDR3 loop spans 15 amino acids. The CDR3 protein is CASSDRGQGDEKLFF. DNA of the CDR3: TGTGCCAGCAGCGACAGAGGACAGGGGGATGAAAAACTGTTTTTT.

The V call is TRBV18, the J call TRBJ2-7; 8 bases match TRBD2. CDR1 is KGHSH, CDR2 LQKENI, per germline. The CDR3 has 11 residues. Trimming cost V 8 bases and J 6 bases; bases outside gene matches: 3. CDR3 sequence reads: CASHGGGEQYF. The DNA of the CDR3 is TGTGCCAGCCACGGGGGGGGCGAGCAGTACTTC.